One and the same sample provided the 22 T cell receptor beta chains below, sequenced in a study of blood T cell repertoires in COVID-19. Clones were read by immunoSEQ multiplex PCR, and TCRdb kept only the in-frame ones, dropping some. This table holds 40,000 to 55,000 clones, more than 90% found once. Sequenced sample: peripheral blood. These receptors all stem from a middle-aged man with COVID-19, enrolled during active disease.

V is TRBV7-8 and J is TRBJ2-5; TRBD1 matches at 7 bases. V was pared by 5 bases and J by 0 bases, with 9 bases of the junction left unmatched. The CDR3 runs to 16 residues. Germline CDR1 is SGHVS and CDR2 is FQNEAQ. Written as DNA, the CDR3 is TGTGCCAGCAGCCTTCGAGGGGGCCAGAACCAAGAGACCCAGTACTTC. This gives the protein CASSLRGGQNQETQYF.

J is TRBJ2-1 and V is TRBV4-2; the match to TRBD2 covers 11 bases. V was clipped by 4 bases and J by 4 bases; unmatched bases: 3. The germline V gene has CDR1 LGHNA and CDR2 YNFKEQ. This CDR3 is 15 amino acids long. CDR3 coding DNA: TGTGCCAGCAGCCCCCGGACTAGCGGGTACAATGAGCAGTTCTTC. This codes for CASSPRTSGYNEQFF.

This chain joins TRBV4-1 and TRBJ1-2; D gene unclear. This CDR3 is 11 amino acids long. Germline CDR1 MGHRA, CDR2 YSYEKL. Trimming stripped 1 base from V and 8 bases from J, with 5 bases between. This CDR3 reads CASSQGRGYTF. CDR3 DNA sequence: TGCGCCAGCAGCCAAGGTAGAGGCTACACCTTC.

In nucleotides, the CDR3 is TGCGCCAGCAGCTACAACTACCCCGGGTCCCGGAATGAAAAACTGTTTTTT. Protein sequence: CASSYNYPGSRNEKLFF. The J gene is TRBJ1-4, the V gene TRBV5-1, with unresolved D. The ends were cut back, 3 bases at V and 5 bases at J, with 20 bases in the middle. The CDR3 sequence is 17 residues long. Germline V CDR1 and CDR2: SGHRS, YFSETQ. Full variable domain (missing parts from reference TRBV5-1 and TRBJ1-4): KAGVTQTPRYLIKTRGQQVTLSCSPISGHRSVSWYQQTPGQGLQFLFEYFSETQRNKGNFPGRFSGRQFSNSRSEMNVSTLELGDSALYLCASSYNYPGSRNEKLFFGSGTQLSVL.

This clone is a singleton in its sample. V is TRBV11-3 and J is TRBJ2-3; D not resolved. Per germline, CDR1 SGHNT and CDR2 YENEEA. The CDR3 runs 16 residues. Trimming shortened V by 5 bases and J by 0 bases, and 15 bases separated the two germline ends. The CDR3 spells CASSEEHSASTDTQYF. DNA for the CDR3: TGTGCCAGCAGCGAAGAACACAGTGCTAGCACAGATACGCAGTATTTT.

The chain uses TRBV6-1 and TRBJ1-1; 8 nucleotides agree with TRBD1. Trimming took 0 bases from V and 5 from J; bases not matched to a gene: 11. Germline V gene sequence: CDR1 MNHNS, CDR2 SASEGT. This CDR3 is 17 amino acids long. The chain's CDR3 is CASSEAPRVRGHTEAFF. Here the CDR3 DNA reads TGTGCCAGCAGTGAAGCTCCCAGGGTCAGGGGGCATACTGAAGCTTTCTTT.

The rearrangement links TRBV19 to TRBJ2-1; a possible D gene is TRBD1 (6 bases). Trimming shortened V by 0 bases and J by 0 bases, and 9 bases separated the two germline ends. Germline V gives CDR1 LNHDA, CDR2 SQIVND (reference sequence). The CDR3 sequence is 16 residues long. In DNA form, the CDR3 reads TGTGCCAGTAGTATAGATGCAGGGGTCTCCTACAATGAGCAGTTCTTC. As protein: CASSIDAGVSYNEQFF.

The CDR3, as DNA: TGTGCCAGCAGCTTGGATACTAGCGGGAGCTACGAGCAGTACTTC. Residues: CASSLDTSGSYEQYF. The chain combines TRBV21-1 with TRBJ2-7; the table's D call TRBD2 went unverified against the DNA. TRBV21-1 is recorded as a pseudogene. The CDR3 spans 15 residues.

This chain connects TRBV30 to TRBJ1-2, with TRBD1 matching over 8 bases. Per the germline V gene, CDR1 is GTSNPN and CDR2 is SVGIG (reference sequence). This CDR3 region has 14 residues. The V and J ends lost 5 bases and 7 bases, in that order; junction bases with no gene match: 12. The CDR3 sequence is CAWAPFSTGGGYTF. The CDR3 DNA follows: TGTGCCTGGGCCCCGTTCTCTACAGGGGGTGGCTACACCTTC.

The gene calls are TRBV27 and TRBJ2-1, with a weak D call TRBD2 (6 bases). The CDR3 has 15 residues. Germline CDR1 reads MNHEY; CDR2 reads SMNVEV (reference sequence). Between the trimmed V and J ends, which lost 2 bases and 5 bases, there was a span of 13 bases. The CDR3 sequence: CASSLSSGPDNEQFF. The DNA of the CDR3 is TGTGCCAGCAGTTTAAGTAGCGGACCTGACAATGAGCAGTTCTTC.

The gene calls are TRBV9 and TRBJ1-6; no reliable D call. Trimming pared 5 bases from V and 7 bases from J, leaving 13 bases between. The germline V gene encodes CDR1 SGDLS and CDR2 YYNGEE. This CDR3 comprises 14 residues. The CDR3 sequence is CASSGRWENSPLHF. Here the CDR3 DNA reads TGTGCCAGCAGTGGGAGGTGGGAGAATTCACCCCTCCACTTT.

The chain couples TRBV11-2 to TRBJ2-7; the match to TRBD1 covers 8 bases. The CDR3 has 15 residues. With V trimmed by 0 bases and J by 2 bases, 3 bases remained unmatched. CDR1 SGHAT and CDR2 FQNNGV come from the germline V gene. CDR3 residues: CASSLDAGGPYEQYF. In DNA form, the CDR3 reads TGTGCCAGCAGCTTAGATGCAGGGGGCCCCTACGAGCAGTACTTC.

The chain uses TRBV7-2 and TRBJ2-2; no definite D call. The CDR3 runs to 14 residues. In germline, CDR1 is SGHTA, CDR2 FQGNSA. Trimming removed 1 base at V and 5 bases at J, with 8 bases between. The DNA for the CDR3 is TGTGCCAGCAGCTTAGTGTTCCTAACCGGGGAGCTGTTTTTT. Amino acid sequence: CASSLVFLTGELFF.

The genes are TRBV5-5 and TRBJ2-7; TRBD1 might be the D (5 bases). Trimming cost V 0 bases and J 5 bases, with 18 bases left between them. CDR1 is SGHKS, CDR2 YYEKEE, per germline (reference sequence). The CDR3 extends over 16 amino acids. The CDR3 bases are TGTGCCAGCAGCTTGGCCAGTTTTCTTAGGGGCGACGAGCAGTACTTC. Amino acids: CASSLASFLRGDEQYF.

This chain uses TRBV7-9 with TRBJ2-5; unclear D gene. V lost 8 bases to trimming and J lost 0 bases, with 13 bases between them. Germline values: CDR1 SEHNR, CDR2 FQNEAQ (reference sequence). CDR3 length: 14 amino acids. The CDR3 coding sequence is TGTGCCAGCTCCCCAGCGTCTAACCAAGAGACCCAGTACTTC. It codes for CASSPASNQETQYF.

The chain is built from TRBV19 and TRBJ1-2; D is unclear. Germline CDR1 and CDR2: LNHDA and SQIVND (reference sequence). The germline V and J ends were trimmed by 7 bases and 8 bases, with 8 bases remaining between them. The CDR3 is 10 residues long. CDR3 sequence (DNA): TGTGCCAGTAAAGAGATCGGCTACACCTTC. Protein: CASKEIGYTF.

The V gene is TRBV7-3, the J gene TRBJ2-1; no definite D call. V shed 5 bases and J shed 8 bases, with 19 bases lying between them. Germline CDR1 SGHTA, CDR2 FQGTGA. The CDR3 sequence is 15 residues long. The chain's CDR3 is CASSTDGVRIDEQFF. CDR3 sequence (DNA): TGTGCCAGCAGCACGGATGGAGTTCGGATCGATGAGCAGTTCTTC.

V gene TRBV29-1 combines with J gene TRBJ2-7, with 7 bases matching TRBD2. This CDR3 comprises 13 residues. With V trimmed by 0 bases and J by 7 bases, 6 bases remained unmatched. In germline, CDR1 is SQVTM, CDR2 ANQGSEA. Here the CDR3 reads CSVEESAGEEQYF. DNA of the CDR3: TGCAGCGTTGAAGAGAGTGCGGGGGAGGAGCAGTACTTC.

V is TRBV28 and J is TRBJ2-7; TRBD2 agrees at 10 bases. The germline V gene has CDR1 MDHEN and CDR2 SYDVKM. The CDR3 runs 14 residues. The J segment lost 1 base and the V segment lost 7 bases, leaving 4 bases of the junction unmatched. DNA of the CDR3: TGTGCCAGCAAGCTAGCGGGAGAGTCCTACGAGCAGTACTTC. It yields the protein CASKLAGESYEQYF. The full variable domain, completed using reference TRBV28 and TRBJ2-7, is DVKVTQSSRYLVKRTGEKVFLECVQDMDHENMFWYRQDPGLGLRLIYFSYDVKMKEKGDIPEGYSVSREKKERFSLILESASTNQTSMYLCASKLAGESYEQYFGPGTRLTVT.

This clone was observed a handful of times. This sequence joins TRBV12-3 or TRBV12-4 and TRBJ2-2; D is unclear. The CDR3 has 11 residues. Trimming pared 7 bases from V and 4 bases from J, leaving 4 bases between. The CDR3 DNA reads TGTGCCAGCATCCGCACCGGGGAGCTGTTTTTT. It is translated as CASIRTGELFF.

Written as DNA, the CDR3 is TGTGCCAGCAGTGAGGTCCAGGGTAGAAGGACCGGGGAGCTGTTTTTT. This sequence encodes CASSEVQGRRTGELFF. This rearrangement joins TRBV6-1 to TRBJ2-2; D possibly corresponds to TRBD1 (5 bases). The germline V and J ends were trimmed by 3 bases and 5 bases, with 16 bases remaining between them. The CDR3 has 16 amino acids. Germline V CDR1 and CDR2: MNHNS, SASEGT.

V and J are TRBV4-1 and TRBJ2-7; 7 positions match TRBD2. This CDR3 contains 15 residues. In germline, CDR1 is MGHRA, CDR2 YSYEKL. The J segment lost 2 bases and the V segment lost 4 bases, leaving 8 bases of the junction unmatched. Here the CDR3 DNA reads TGCGCCAGCAGCCGTGCGGCGGGAGCCACCTACGAGCAGTACTTC. It yields the protein CASSRAAGATYEQYF.